Sequencing of this TCR beta chain was carried out in a study of T cell repertoires in cytomegalovirus infection. For the study at large: Both CMV infection and a matching HLA type were indicated by public TCR beta signatures. General observations from the study: HLA-C-restricted CMV-specific TCR beta clonotypes were dominant in the ex vivo response. Carriage of CMV together with the relevant HLA was identifiable through cumulative public TCR beta family frequency.

This clonotype was detected many times. Its antigen is not known. V was shortened by 6 bases and J by 12 bases, with 18 bases between the two germline ends. The CDR3 is made up of 13 amino acids. Germline V lookup: CDR1 SGHTA, CDR2 FQGNSA. TCRdb reprocessed the reads via MiXCR and lists one record per CDR3 protein. The sample includes 150,000 to 200,000 distinct CDR3 sequences, 8.5% to 10% seen only once; the top ten take approximately 4.6%. This clonotype was sampled from a human donor in good health (CMV status not recorded). Some clones in this sample may be carry-over from other donors' samples. Sequencing was performed on PBMCs. The chain links TRBV7-2 to TRBJ1-5; possibly TRBD1 for D (5 bases). The CDR3 reads CASSYTGAALQHF. CDR3 coding DNA: TGTGCCAGCAGTTACACCGGGGCCGCACTCCAGCATTTT.